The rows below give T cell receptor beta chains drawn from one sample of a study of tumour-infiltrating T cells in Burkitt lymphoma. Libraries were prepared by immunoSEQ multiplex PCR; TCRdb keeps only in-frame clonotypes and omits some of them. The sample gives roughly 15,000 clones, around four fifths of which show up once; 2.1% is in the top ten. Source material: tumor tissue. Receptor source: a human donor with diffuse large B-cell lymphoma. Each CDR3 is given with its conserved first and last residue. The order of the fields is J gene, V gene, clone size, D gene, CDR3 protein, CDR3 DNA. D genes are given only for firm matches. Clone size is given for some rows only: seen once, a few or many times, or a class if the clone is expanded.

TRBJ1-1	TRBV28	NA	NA	CASRSRAMNTEAFF	TGTGCCAGCAGAAGCAGGGCCATGAACACTGAAGCTTTCTTT
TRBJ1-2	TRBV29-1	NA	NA	CSTTGTMDGYTF	TGCAGCACCACCGGGACTATGGATGGCTACACCTTC
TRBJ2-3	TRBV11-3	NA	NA	CASSLGGADTQYF	TGTGCCAGCAGCCTAGGGGGGGCAGATACGCAGTATTTT
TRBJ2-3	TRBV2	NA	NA	CASRPGGLATDTQYF	TGTGCCAGCAGACCCGGGGGGCTCGCCACAGATACGCAGTATTTT
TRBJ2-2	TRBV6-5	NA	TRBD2	CASQASGRLSGELFF	TGTGCCAGCCAAGCTAGCGGGCGATTATCCGGGGAGCTGTTTTTT
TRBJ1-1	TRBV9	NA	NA	CASSVVDSVNTEAFF	TGTGCCAGCAGCGTAGTGGACAGCGTGAACACTGAAGCTTTCTTT
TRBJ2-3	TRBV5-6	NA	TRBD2	CASTKLGLAGSTDTQYF	TGTGCCAGCACCAAACTAGGGCTAGCGGGAAGCACAGATACGCAGTATTTT
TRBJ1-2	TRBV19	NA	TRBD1	CASSIGPAGGFYGYTF	TGTGCCAGTAGTATAGGCCCCGCAGGGGGCTTCTATGGCTACACCTTC
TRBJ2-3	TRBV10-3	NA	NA	CASRGGQTDTDTQYF	TGTGCCTCGAGGGGGGGGCAGACGGACACAGATACGCAGTATTTT
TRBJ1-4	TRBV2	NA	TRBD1	CASREKGGTDEKLFF	TGTGCCAGCAGGGAGAAAGGTGGGACAGATGAAAAACTGTTTTTT
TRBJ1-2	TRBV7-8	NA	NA	CASSLDSGAYGYTF	TGTGCCAGCAGCTTAGATTCGGGGGCCTATGGCTACACCTTC
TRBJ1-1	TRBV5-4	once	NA	CASSHGGGATEAFF	TGTGCCAGCAGCCACGGAGGGGGGGCCACTGAAGCTTTCTTT
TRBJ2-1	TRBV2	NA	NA	CASGVLVPLYNEQFF	TGTGCCAGCGGAGTGCTCGTACCTCTTTACAATGAGCAGTTCTTC
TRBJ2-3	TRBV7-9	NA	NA	CASSRATFTDTQYF	TGTGCCAGCAGCCGCGCTACTTTCACAGATACGCAGTATTTT
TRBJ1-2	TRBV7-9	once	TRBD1	CASSFYQDRGYTF	TGTGCCAGCAGTTTTTACCAGGACAGGGGCTACACCTTC
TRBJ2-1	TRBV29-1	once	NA	CSGRVYNEQFF	TGCAGCGGTCGAGTATACAATGAGCAGTTCTTC
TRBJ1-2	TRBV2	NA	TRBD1	CASSEVGQVSYTF	TGTGCCAGCAGTGAAGTGGGACAGGTTAGCTACACCTTC
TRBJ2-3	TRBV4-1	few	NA	CASSQDAGAGDTQYF	TGCGCCAGCAGCCAAGATGCGGGCGCGGGGGATACGCAGTATTTT
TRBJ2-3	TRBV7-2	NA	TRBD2	CASSRIAGTGADTQYF	TGTGCCAGCAGCCGAATAGCGGGCACGGGGGCAGATACGCAGTATTTT
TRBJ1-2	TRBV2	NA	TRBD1	CASTWDRDYGYTF	TGTGCCAGCACCTGGGACAGGGACTATGGCTACACCTTC
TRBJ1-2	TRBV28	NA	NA	CASRPRTENGYTF	TGTGCCAGCAGGCCTCGGACAGAAAATGGCTACACCTTC
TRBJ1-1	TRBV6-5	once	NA	CASSYGGGAVYAFF	TGTGCCAGCAGTTACGGTGGAGGGGCGGTTTACGCTTTCTTT
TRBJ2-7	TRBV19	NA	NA	CASSPLAGMRDEQYF	TGTGCCAGTAGTCCGTTGGCAGGGATGAGAGACGAGCAGTACTTC
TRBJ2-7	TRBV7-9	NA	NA	CASSLDVGEEQYF	TGTGCCAGCAGCTTAGATGTAGGGGAAGAACAGTACTTC
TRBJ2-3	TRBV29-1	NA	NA	CSVIPTDTQYF	TGCAGCGTTATCCCCACAGATACGCAGTATTTT
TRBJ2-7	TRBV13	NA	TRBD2	CASSSRGTSVYEQYF	TGTGCCAGCAGCTCCCGAGGGACTAGCGTCTACGAGCAGTACTTC
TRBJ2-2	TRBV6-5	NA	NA	CASSYLQGNTGELFF	TGTGCCAGCAGTTACTTACAGGGAAACACCGGGGAGCTGTTTTTT
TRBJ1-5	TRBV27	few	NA	CASSNHQSNQPQHF	TGTGCCAGCAGTAACCACCAAAGCAATCAGCCCCAGCATTTT
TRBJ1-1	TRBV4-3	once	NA	CASSQDFGQTEAFF	TGCGCCAGCAGCCAAGATTTCGGACAGACTGAAGCTTTCTTT
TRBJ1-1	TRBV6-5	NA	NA	CAIKGGSNTEAFF	TGTGCCATCAAGGGGGGATCGAACACTGAAGCTTTCTTT
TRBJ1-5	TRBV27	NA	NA	CASSSPGEAQHF	TGTGCCAGCAGTTCTCCGGGGGAAGCCCAGCATTTT
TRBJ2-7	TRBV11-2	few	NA	CASSQGGEQYF	TGTGCCAGCAGCCAGGGGGGTGAGCAGTACTTC
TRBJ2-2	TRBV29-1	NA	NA	CSVRGTNTGELFF	TGCAGCGTTCGGGGGACGAACACCGGGGAGCTGTTTTTT
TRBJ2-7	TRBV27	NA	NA	CASRYDRTSYEQYF	TGTGCCAGCAGATACGACAGGACCTCCTACGAGCAGTACTTC
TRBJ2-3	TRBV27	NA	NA	CASSQGPGSITDTQYF	TGTGCCAGCAGTCAGGGGCCGGGCTCAATTACAGATACGCAGTATTTT
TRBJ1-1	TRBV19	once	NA	CASSWVKGSEAFF	TGTGCCAGTAGTTGGGTGAAGGGCTCTGAAGCTTTCTTT
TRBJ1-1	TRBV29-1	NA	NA	CSVVTRGTPPEAFF	TGCAGCGTGGTTACCCGCGGGACCCCTCCTGAAGCTTTCTTT
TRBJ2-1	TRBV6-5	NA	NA	CASSYSGEQFF	TGTGCCAGCAGTTACTCGGGTGAGCAGTTCTTC
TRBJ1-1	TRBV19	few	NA	CASSLQGAVLNTEAFF	TGTGCCAGTAGTCTACAGGGAGCCGTCCTGAACACTGAAGCTTTCTTT
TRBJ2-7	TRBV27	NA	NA	CASSPQIGIHEQYF	TGTGCCAGCAGCCCCCAAATAGGGATCCACGAGCAGTACTTC
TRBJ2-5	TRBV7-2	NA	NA	CASSLAETQYF	TGTGCCAGCAGCTTAGCTGAGACCCAGTACTTC
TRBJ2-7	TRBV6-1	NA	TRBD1	CASTLGGQGVYEQYF	TGTGCCAGTACTCTCGGCGGACAGGGTGTCTACGAGCAGTACTTC
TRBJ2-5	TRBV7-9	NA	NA	CASSPGSETQYF	TGTGCCAGCAGTCCGGGTTCAGAGACCCAGTACTTC
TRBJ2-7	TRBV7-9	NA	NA	CASSGGTGSYEQYF	TGTGCCAGCAGCGGGGGAACAGGGAGCTACGAGCAGTACTTC
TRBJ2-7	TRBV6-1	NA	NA	CASQRRSVDEQYF	TGTGCCAGCCAACGGCGCTCCGTGGACGAGCAGTACTTC
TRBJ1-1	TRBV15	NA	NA	CATKKMNTEAFF	TGTGCCACCAAGAAAATGAACACTGAAGCTTTCTTT
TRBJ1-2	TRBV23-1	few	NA	CASSQSRQFPYGYTF	TGCGCCAGCAGTCAATCACGTCAATTCCCCTATGGCTACACCTTC
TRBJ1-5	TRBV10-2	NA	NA	CASTLSFNQPQHF	TGCGCCAGCACATTAAGCTTTAATCAGCCCCAGCATTTT
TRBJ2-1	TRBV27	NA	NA	CASSRQGGNEQFF	TGTGCCAGCAGTCGCCAGGGCGGGAATGAGCAGTTCTTC
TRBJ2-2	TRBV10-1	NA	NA	CASSENTGELFF	TGCGCCAGTTCAGAGAACACCGGGGAGCTGTTTTTT
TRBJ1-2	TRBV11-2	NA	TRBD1	CASSLSTGAFSF	TGTGCCAGCAGCCTTTCGACAGGGGCTTTCTCCTTC